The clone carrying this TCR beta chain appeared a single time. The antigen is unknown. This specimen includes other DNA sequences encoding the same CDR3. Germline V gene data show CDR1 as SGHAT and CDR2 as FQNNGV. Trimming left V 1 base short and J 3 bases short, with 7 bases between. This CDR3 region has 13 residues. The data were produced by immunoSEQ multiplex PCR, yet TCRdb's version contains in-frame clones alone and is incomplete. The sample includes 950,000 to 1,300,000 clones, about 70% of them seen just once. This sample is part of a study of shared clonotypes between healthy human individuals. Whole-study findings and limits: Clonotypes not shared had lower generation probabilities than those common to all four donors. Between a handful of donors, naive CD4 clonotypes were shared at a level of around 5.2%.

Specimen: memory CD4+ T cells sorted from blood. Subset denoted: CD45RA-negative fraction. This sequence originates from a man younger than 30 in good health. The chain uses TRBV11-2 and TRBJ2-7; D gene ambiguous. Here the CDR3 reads CASSLGVLYEQYF. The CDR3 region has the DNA TGTGCCAGCAGCTTAGGGGTCCTCTACGAGCAGTACTTC. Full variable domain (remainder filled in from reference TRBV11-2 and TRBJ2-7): EAGVAQSPRYKIIEKRQSVAFWCNPISGHATLYWYQQILGQGPKLLIQFQNNGVVDDSQLPKDRFSAERLKGVDSTLKIQPAKLEDSAVYLCASSLGVLYEQYFGPGTRLTVT.